These T cell receptor beta chains were read from a single sample in a study of blood T cell repertoires in COVID-19. Using immunoSEQ multiplex PCR, the repertoire was profiled, and TCRdb retains in-frame clones only, with some absent. The data contain 35,000 to 45,000 clones, approximately 92% of them singletons. Specimen: peripheral blood. The receptors stem from a man over 45 with COVID-19, enrolled during active disease. Each CDR3 is given with its conserved first and last residue. D genes are given only for firm matches. Clone size, where shown, is once, few, many, or a class for clones that have expanded.

V gene: TRBV18; D gene: .; clone size: .; J gene: TRBJ2-5; CDR3 DNA: TGTGCCAGCTCACCACCGGCCAGGGTAGAGACCCAGTACTTC; CDR3 protein: CASSPPARVETQYF
V gene: TRBV9; D gene: .; clone size: .; J gene: TRBJ2-4; CDR3 DNA: TGTGCCAGCAGTGCGGCGATGTCTGGTGGCAAAAACATTCAGTACTTC; CDR3 protein: CASSAAMSGGKNIQYF
V gene: TRBV19; D gene: TRBD1; clone size: .; J gene: TRBJ2-7; CDR3 DNA: TGTGCCAGTAGTAAACGGGACAGACTGCCTGACGAGCAGTACTTC; CDR3 protein: CASSKRDRLPDEQYF
V gene: TRBV5-1; D gene: .; clone size: .; J gene: TRBJ1-1; CDR3 DNA: TGCGCCAGCAGCTTCCTAAAGGAGGGCTCCGAAGCTTTCTTT; CDR3 protein: CASSFLKEGSEAFF
V gene: TRBV6-5; D gene: TRBD1; clone size: .; J gene: TRBJ1-5; CDR3 DNA: TGTGCCAGCAGTCCAGACAGGGGGCAGTTGCAGCCCCAGCATTTT; CDR3 protein: CASSPDRGQLQPQHF
V gene: TRBV19; D gene: TRBD1; clone size: .; J gene: TRBJ1-2; CDR3 DNA: TGTGCCAGTAGCGCCGGGACAGGAAACTATGGCTACACCTTC; CDR3 protein: CASSAGTGNYGYTF
V gene: TRBV21-1; D gene: .; clone size: .; J gene: TRBJ2-5; CDR3 DNA: TGTGCCAGCAGAGGGGGAGGGCTTGAGACCCAGTACTTC; CDR3 protein: CASRGGGLETQYF
V gene: TRBV19; D gene: .; clone size: .; J gene: TRBJ1-1; CDR3 DNA: TGTGCCAGTAGTGAGGGTCGGGGCACTGAAGCTTTCTTT; CDR3 protein: CASSEGRGTEAFF
V gene: TRBV6-6; D gene: TRBD1; clone size: .; J gene: TRBJ1-1; CDR3 DNA: TGTGCCAGCAGTTACGTCAGGGGGCCCTTTGGCACTGAAGCTTTCTTT; CDR3 protein: CASSYVRGPFGTEAFF
V gene: TRBV15; D gene: .; clone size: .; J gene: TRBJ2-5; CDR3 DNA: TGTGCCACCAGCAGATGGGGAGTTATACAAGAGACCCAGTACTTC; CDR3 protein: CATSRWGVIQETQYF
V gene: TRBV7-2; D gene: .; clone size: .; J gene: TRBJ2-7; CDR3 DNA: TGTGCCAGCAGCTTAGGGAGGGAGAACTACGAGCAGTACTTC; CDR3 protein: CASSLGRENYEQYF
V gene: TRBV6-2/TRBV6-3; D gene: TRBD1; clone size: .; J gene: TRBJ1-5; CDR3 DNA: TGTGCCAGCAGTACCTACCGGACAGGGTATGGCAATCAGCCCCAGCATTTT; CDR3 protein: CASSTYRTGYGNQPQHF
V gene: TRBV5-1; D gene: .; clone size: few; J gene: TRBJ1-5; CDR3 DNA: TGCGCCAGCAGCTTGGGGCCGGGTGATCAGCCCCAGCATTTT; CDR3 protein: CASSLGPGDQPQHF
V gene: TRBV15; D gene: .; clone size: .; J gene: TRBJ2-7; CDR3 DNA: TGTGCCACCAGCAGAGGACGGATACTAGCCTACGAGCAGTACTTC; CDR3 protein: CATSRGRILAYEQYF